This is a list of T cell receptor beta chains from one sample in a study of blood T cell repertoires in COVID-19. Measured with immunoSEQ multiplex PCR; TCRdb has only the in-frame clones, and not every one. Of some 45,000 clones listed, about 91% are singletons. Source material: peripheral blood. The receptor set was obtained from a man aged 60 to 75 with active COVID-19. CDR3s include the opening cysteine and the closing phenylalanine or tryptophan. The order of the fields is J gene, V gene, CDR3 protein.

TRBJ1-2 | TRBV28 | CASSFRDRLNYGYTF
TRBJ2-3 | TRBV28 | CASSLLGLSTDTQYF
TRBJ2-7 | TRBV5-8 | CASSPLPGLAMGSYEQYF
TRBJ1-5 | TRBV19 | CASSIDLFTGPQPQHF
TRBJ2-1 | TRBV30 | CAWSSPLLAASYNEQFF
TRBJ1-1 | TRBV28 | CASGGQGKKYTEAFF
TRBJ1-2 | TRBV11-2 | CASSRQSGNYGYTF
TRBJ2-3 | TRBV27 | CASSPREGDTQYF
TRBJ1-1 | TRBV5-1 | CASSLTGENTEAFF
TRBJ2-3 | TRBV27 | CASSLSGPYTDTQYF
TRBJ1-1 | TRBV7-2 | CASSLGQNTEAFF
TRBJ2-7 | TRBV6-2/TRBV6-3 | CASSLAGPSYEQYF
TRBJ2-1 | TRBV5-1 | CASRHDDRVVMDEQFF
TRBJ1-1 | TRBV25-1 | CASPRAPDRNTEAFF
TRBJ2-7 | TRBV29-1 | CSASSGTGGRYEQYF
TRBJ2-5 | TRBV4-1 | CASSQRGQETQYF
TRBJ2-1 | TRBV11-2 | CASSLGAGAYYNEQFF
TRBJ2-3 | TRBV27 | CASSFASGRVGSFHF
TRBJ1-2 | TRBV5-1 | CASNIAGTGDGYTF
TRBJ2-5 | TRBV3-1/TRBV3-2 | CASSQVPSGGRETQYF
TRBJ1-2 | TRBV2 | CASNGVDTDTF
TRBJ1-1 | TRBV11-2 | CASSLAQGTEAFF
TRBJ2-4 | TRBV7-6 | CASSNPQGDVAKNIQYF
TRBJ2-2 | TRBV19 | CASSILGGQGSLGPGELFF
TRBJ1-1 | TRBV19 | CASSASVEGGGAFF
TRBJ2-1 | TRBV28 | CASTPHGDYNEQFF
TRBJ2-1 | TRBV7-2 | CASSLDPLAGGRGEQFF
TRBJ2-1 | TRBV24-1 | CATSEYLGEQFF
TRBJ1-5 | TRBV19 | CASRGRGGAGNQPQHF
TRBJ1-1 | TRBV7-2 | CASSIQGSHTEAFF
TRBJ1-1 | TRBV3-1/TRBV3-2 | CASSHYLEGGTEAFF
TRBJ1-5 | TRBV2 | CASSGGRGHGQPQHF
TRBJ2-2 | TRBV9 | CASSTGQGAGELFF
TRBJ1-3 | TRBV6-5 | CASSVHSQSGNTIYF
TRBJ1-5 | TRBV7-9 | CASSLGQVQPQHF
TRBJ2-3 | TRBV11-3 | CASSFGLAGDTDTQYF
TRBJ2-4 | TRBV5-1 | CASSLEWTGIAKNIQYF
TRBJ2-5 | TRBV7-2 | CASSLVRNQGTQYF
TRBJ2-7 | TRBV11-2 | CASSLTGGGTWYF
TRBJ1-2 | TRBV28 | CASSPDRTSYGYTF
TRBJ2-5 | TRBV6-5 | CASSWLAGQETQYF
TRBJ2-2 | TRBV7-3 | CASSPPGGGAGGELFF
TRBJ2-1 | TRBV10-1 | CASSESGAYLNEQFF
TRBJ2-1 | TRBV30 | CAWGSGRARYNEQFF
TRBJ1-6 | TRBV19 | CASSISGDYNSPLHF
TRBJ1-1 | TRBV11-3 | CASSVGLNTEAFF
TRBJ2-7 | TRBV5-1 | CASSLAGEDYEQYF
TRBJ2-1 | TRBV19 | CASRWGGYSYNEQFF
TRBJ2-2 | TRBV6-2/TRBV6-3 | CASSYRRGTGELFF
TRBJ1-3 | TRBV30 | CAWSVPGGHSGNTIYF
TRBJ2-7 | TRBV19 | CASSQGLAGVNEQYF
TRBJ1-6 | TRBV9 | CASSSPGQTNSPLHF
TRBJ1-2 | TRBV15 | CATSRDRGRGYTF
TRBJ1-5 | TRBV6-5 | CASSTRQGADQPQHF
TRBJ2-1 | TRBV24-1 | CATSDFRGAENEQFF
TRBJ2-1 | TRBV29-1 | CSVEDQIPPGLAGGRHNEQFF
TRBJ2-2 | TRBV18 | CASSETSPNTGELFF
TRBJ2-1 | TRBV5-1 | CASSLDGGAYDEQFF
TRBJ1-5 | TRBV4-1 | CASSQGEGGGNQPQHF